These T cell receptor beta chains were read from a single sample in a study of PD-1 blockade in classical Hodgkin lymphoma. Repertoires were generated with immunoSEQ multiplex PCR, while TCRdb's copy carries only in-frame clones and drops some. The data hold about 61,000 clones, with about 90% observed a single time. The specimen was peripheral blood mononuclear cells (PBMCs), collected before the fourth cycle of nivolumab. These receptor sequences come from a human donor with classical Hodgkin lymphoma. Both conserved end residues are part of each CDR3. D genes are given only for firm matches. Size tells how often a clone was seen (once, few, many) or the class of an expanded clone, and some rows leave it out.

j_call: TRBJ1-2
clone_size: .
v_call: TRBV7-2
d_call: .
cdr3_nt: TGTGCCAGCAGGGGTGCGGCAAACTATGGCTACACCTTC
cdr3_aa: CASRGAANYGYTF

j_call: TRBJ2-1
clone_size: .
v_call: TRBV5-4
d_call: TRBD2
cdr3_nt: TGTGCCAGCGCCCGGGGGGGGTCTAGCGGCCCATTGAATGAGCAGTTCTTC
cdr3_aa: CASARGGSSGPLNEQFF

j_call: TRBJ2-5
clone_size: .
v_call: TRBV5-1
d_call: .
cdr3_nt: TGCGCCAGCAGCACCGGGTCCGAGACCCAGTACTTC
cdr3_aa: CASSTGSETQYF

j_call: TRBJ1-1
clone_size: .
v_call: TRBV7-9
d_call: .
cdr3_nt: TGTGCCAGCAGCTTCGGCGAGAAAGCTTTCTTT
cdr3_aa: CASSFGEKAFF

j_call: TRBJ1-6
clone_size: .
v_call: TRBV4-1
d_call: .
cdr3_nt: TGCGCCAGCAGCCAATGGGGGTCCGGGGATTCACCCCTCCACTTT
cdr3_aa: CASSQWGSGDSPLHF

j_call: TRBJ2-5
clone_size: .
v_call: TRBV7-9
d_call: TRBD2
cdr3_nt: TGTGCCAGCAGCTTCGCGGGGGTCGCTGAGACCCAGTACTTC
cdr3_aa: CASSFAGVAETQYF

j_call: TRBJ2-1
clone_size: .
v_call: TRBV4-2
d_call: .
cdr3_nt: TGTGCCAGCAGCCAAGAGGGTGTCAGGGGCCTGCAGTTCTTC
cdr3_aa: CASSQEGVRGLQFF

j_call: TRBJ1-5
clone_size: .
v_call: TRBV7-8
d_call: .
cdr3_nt: TGTGCCAGCAGCGCTAACACAGGGAGCAATCAGCCCCAGCATTTT
cdr3_aa: CASSANTGSNQPQHF

j_call: TRBJ1-5
clone_size: .
v_call: TRBV30
d_call: .
cdr3_nt: TGTGCCTGGAGTGACAACGGAGGGTTAGCCCAGCCCCAGCATTTT
cdr3_aa: CAWSDNGGLAQPQHF

j_call: TRBJ1-2
clone_size: few
v_call: TRBV28
d_call: .
cdr3_nt: TGTGCCAGCAGGATGGGGTATGGCTACACCTTC
cdr3_aa: CASRMGYGYTF

j_call: TRBJ1-5
clone_size: .
v_call: TRBV7-8
d_call: .
cdr3_nt: TGTGCCAGCAGCTTAGGGGAAGCCAATCAGCCCCAGCATTTT
cdr3_aa: CASSLGEANQPQHF

j_call: TRBJ1-2
clone_size: .
v_call: TRBV9
d_call: .
cdr3_nt: TGTGCCAGCAGCGAGGGGACCTCCTATGGCTACACCTTC
cdr3_aa: CASSEGTSYGYTF

j_call: TRBJ1-2
clone_size: .
v_call: TRBV5-1
d_call: TRBD1
cdr3_nt: TGCGCCAGCAGCTTGGAGGACAGGGATCGTAGCTACACCTTC
cdr3_aa: CASSLEDRDRSYTF

j_call: TRBJ2-5
clone_size: .
v_call: TRBV7-2
d_call: .
cdr3_nt: TGTGCCAGCAGCCCCTCACTGGCGGGGAAAGAGACCCAGTACTTC
cdr3_aa: CASSPSLAGKETQYF

j_call: TRBJ1-4
clone_size: .
v_call: TRBV28
d_call: .
cdr3_nt: TGTGCCAGCAGGGCAGGGCCGGCTAATGAAAAACTGTTTTTT
cdr3_aa: CASRAGPANEKLFF

j_call: TRBJ2-6
clone_size: .
v_call: TRBV5-1
d_call: .
cdr3_nt: TGCGCCACCGGACAGAGCTCTGGGGCCAACGTCCTGACTTTC
cdr3_aa: CATGQSSGANVLTF

j_call: TRBJ1-2
clone_size: .
v_call: TRBV5-1
d_call: .
cdr3_nt: TGCGCCAGCAGCTTCTCCACTACCGAATATGGCTACACCTTC
cdr3_aa: CASSFSTTEYGYTF

j_call: TRBJ1-2
clone_size: .
v_call: TRBV5-1
d_call: TRBD1
cdr3_nt: TGCGCCAGCAGCTTAGGGCGGGGGACAGAGGGCTACACCTTC
cdr3_aa: CASSLGRGTEGYTF

j_call: TRBJ2-2
clone_size: .
v_call: TRBV6-6
d_call: .
cdr3_nt: TGTGCCAGCAGTTACTCGCGACTAAACACCGGGGAGCTGTTTTTT
cdr3_aa: CASSYSRLNTGELFF

j_call: TRBJ1-2
clone_size: .
v_call: TRBV6-5
d_call: .
cdr3_nt: TGTGCCAGCAGTTACGGCAGGGAGGACTATGGCTACACCTTC
cdr3_aa: CASSYGREDYGYTF

j_call: TRBJ1-4
clone_size: .
v_call: TRBV2
d_call: TRBD1
cdr3_nt: TGTGCCAGCAACACAGGGGGGGTCTTCGAAAAACTGTTTTTT
cdr3_aa: CASNTGGVFEKLFF

j_call: TRBJ1-4
clone_size: .
v_call: TRBV5-1
d_call: .
cdr3_nt: TGCGCCAGCAGCGTAATGAATACTCCGAATGAAAAACTGTTTTTT
cdr3_aa: CASSVMNTPNEKLFF

j_call: TRBJ2-7
clone_size: .
v_call: TRBV7-8
d_call: .
cdr3_nt: TGTGCCAGCAGCTTAGTTCCCTCCCCCTACGAGCAGTACTTC
cdr3_aa: CASSLVPSPYEQYF

j_call: TRBJ2-6
clone_size: .
v_call: TRBV29-1
d_call: TRBD1
cdr3_nt: TGCAGCGGTGCCGGGACAGGGGGATATTCTGGGGCCAACGTCCTGACTTTC
cdr3_aa: CSGAGTGGYSGANVLTF

j_call: TRBJ2-1
clone_size: .
v_call: TRBV6-4
d_call: .
cdr3_nt: TGTGCCAGCAGTGCCTTCGGCGGGACCTACAATGAGCAGTTCTTC
cdr3_aa: CASSAFGGTYNEQFF

j_call: TRBJ1-5
clone_size: once
v_call: TRBV7-8
d_call: TRBD1
cdr3_nt: TGTGCCAGCAGCTTAGTGTGGACAGGGGGGAACAATCAGCCCCAGCATTTT
cdr3_aa: CASSLVWTGGNNQPQHF

j_call: TRBJ1-5
clone_size: .
v_call: TRBV18
d_call: TRBD1
cdr3_nt: TGTGCCAGCTCCCAGACGGGACAGGACAATCAGCCCCAGCATTTT
cdr3_aa: CASSQTGQDNQPQHF

j_call: TRBJ1-5
clone_size: .
v_call: TRBV30
d_call: .
cdr3_nt: TGTGCCTGGAGGGATCAGGGGCTGCCCTCACAGCCCCAGCATTTT
cdr3_aa: CAWRDQGLPSQPQHF

j_call: TRBJ2-3
clone_size: .
v_call: TRBV5-1
d_call: .
cdr3_nt: TGCGCCAGCAGCGAAAACACCGGAGGCACAGATACGCAGTATTTT
cdr3_aa: CASSENTGGTDTQYF

j_call: TRBJ1-1
clone_size: .
v_call: TRBV5-1
d_call: .
cdr3_nt: TGCGCCAGCAGCCCCGACCAAGGGGGAATGAACACTGAAGCTTTCTTT
cdr3_aa: CASSPDQGGMNTEAFF

j_call: TRBJ1-3
clone_size: .
v_call: TRBV29-1
d_call: .
cdr3_nt: TGCAGCGTTGAACAGGGGAACGGAAACACCATATATTTT
cdr3_aa: CSVEQGNGNTIYF

j_call: TRBJ2-7
clone_size: .
v_call: TRBV7-2
d_call: .
cdr3_nt: TGTGCCAGCAGCTTGATTAGGGCAAACGAGCAGTACTTC
cdr3_aa: CASSLIRANEQYF

j_call: TRBJ2-7
clone_size: .
v_call: TRBV6-6
d_call: .
cdr3_nt: TGTGCCAGCAACCTAGGGGGAAACTCCTACGAGCAGTACTTC
cdr3_aa: CASNLGGNSYEQYF

j_call: TRBJ2-2
clone_size: .
v_call: TRBV5-1
d_call: TRBD1
cdr3_nt: TGCGCCAGCAGCCTTCGGACAGGGGGTACCGGGGAGCTGTTTTTT
cdr3_aa: CASSLRTGGTGELFF

j_call: TRBJ1-5
clone_size: .
v_call: TRBV19
d_call: TRBD1
cdr3_nt: TGTGCCAGACGGGACAGTTGGTTCGATCAGCCCCAGCATTTT
cdr3_aa: CARRDSWFDQPQHF

j_call: TRBJ2-1
clone_size: .
v_call: TRBV11-2
d_call: TRBD1
cdr3_nt: TGTGCCAGCAGCTTGACAGGGTACAATGAGCAGTTCTTC
cdr3_aa: CASSLTGYNEQFF

j_call: TRBJ1-2
clone_size: .
v_call: TRBV11-2
d_call: .
cdr3_nt: TGTGCCAGCAGCTCATACGTACCCGGTAGGGACTATGGCTACACCTTC
cdr3_aa: CASSSYVPGRDYGYTF

j_call: TRBJ2-7
clone_size: .
v_call: TRBV10-3
d_call: .
cdr3_nt: TGTGCCATCGGCCCTGGGCTGTACGAGCAGTACTTC
cdr3_aa: CAIGPGLYEQYF

j_call: TRBJ2-7
clone_size: .
v_call: TRBV10-3
d_call: TRBD1
cdr3_nt: TGTGCCATTACCCCCTCCCCTGGGACAGGGGTCGCCGGTCGGTACGAGCAGTACTTC
cdr3_aa: CAITPSPGTGVAGRYEQYF

j_call: TRBJ1-3
clone_size: .
v_call: TRBV30
d_call: .
cdr3_nt: TGTGCCTGGAGGGCTGGAAACACCATATATTTT
cdr3_aa: CAWRAGNTIYF

j_call: TRBJ1-3
clone_size: .
v_call: TRBV7-8
d_call: .
cdr3_nt: TGTGCCAGCAGCTTAGGGGAGGGCGCGCACACCATATATTTT
cdr3_aa: CASSLGEGAHTIYF

j_call: TRBJ2-7
clone_size: .
v_call: TRBV9
d_call: .
cdr3_nt: TGTGCCAGCAGCATTGGGGACTTTAGCTCCTACGAGCAGTACTTC
cdr3_aa: CASSIGDFSSYEQYF

j_call: TRBJ1-1
clone_size: .
v_call: TRBV6-5
d_call: TRBD1
cdr3_nt: TGTGCCAGCAGTGCCCGAGACAGGGTTACTGAAGCTTTCTTT
cdr3_aa: CASSARDRVTEAFF

j_call: TRBJ2-7
clone_size: .
v_call: TRBV2
d_call: .
cdr3_nt: TGTGCCAGCCACCAGGATCTTATCAGAGAGCAGTACTTC
cdr3_aa: CASHQDLIREQYF

j_call: TRBJ2-3
clone_size: .
v_call: TRBV6-4
d_call: .
cdr3_nt: TGTGCCAGCAGCGAGGCAGTAAATCCCAGGATATATACGCAGTATTTT
cdr3_aa: CASSEAVNPRIYTQYF

j_call: TRBJ2-2
clone_size: .
v_call: TRBV7-9
d_call: TRBD1
cdr3_nt: TGTGCCAGCAGCTTAGCGGGACAGATGTTCTCCGGGGAGCTGTTTTTT
cdr3_aa: CASSLAGQMFSGELFF

j_call: TRBJ2-7
clone_size: .
v_call: TRBV6-5
d_call: TRBD1
cdr3_nt: TGTGCCAGCGCGACAGGGGAGACCTACGAGCAGTACTTC
cdr3_aa: CASATGETYEQYF

j_call: TRBJ2-2
clone_size: .
v_call: TRBV11-2
d_call: .
cdr3_nt: TGTGCCAGCAGCTCCCGGGACAGGTTCTACGGGGGGAGGGAGCTGTTTTTT
cdr3_aa: CASSSRDRFYGGRELFF

j_call: TRBJ2-5
clone_size: few
v_call: TRBV7-9
d_call: TRBD1
cdr3_nt: TGTGCCAGCAGCTTTTGGACAGGCCAAGAGACCCAGTACTTC
cdr3_aa: CASSFWTGQETQYF

j_call: TRBJ2-3
clone_size: .
v_call: TRBV5-1
d_call: .
cdr3_nt: TGCGCCAGCAGCTTGAACAGGCCTAGCACAGATACGCAGTATTTT
cdr3_aa: CASSLNRPSTDTQYF

j_call: TRBJ2-7
clone_size: .
v_call: TRBV5-1
d_call: TRBD1
cdr3_nt: TGCGCCAGCAGCATCGGACAGGCCGGGTACGAGCAGTACTTC
cdr3_aa: CASSIGQAGYEQYF

j_call: TRBJ1-3
clone_size: .
v_call: TRBV5-5
d_call: .
cdr3_nt: TGTGCCAGCGGCGGCCCTGAGGTAAACACCATATATTTT
cdr3_aa: CASGGPEVNTIYF

j_call: TRBJ2-2
clone_size: .
v_call: TRBV28
d_call: TRBD2
cdr3_nt: TGTGCCAGCAGTTTAGCGGGGGGATATACCGGGGAGCTGTTTTTT
cdr3_aa: CASSLAGGYTGELFF

j_call: TRBJ2-7
clone_size: .
v_call: TRBV5-4
d_call: TRBD2
cdr3_nt: TGTGCCAGCAGCTTGGGTAGCGGGGGGGCGTTTGGCGAGCAGTACTTC
cdr3_aa: CASSLGSGGAFGEQYF

j_call: TRBJ1-1
clone_size: .
v_call: TRBV12-5
d_call: .
cdr3_nt: TGTGCTAGTGGTTTGACCCGCGGGTCGACTGAAGCTTTCTTT
cdr3_aa: CASGLTRGSTEAFF

j_call: TRBJ1-4
clone_size: .
v_call: TRBV5-1
d_call: TRBD1
cdr3_nt: TGCGCCAGCAGCTTGGTCGGGACAGGGCCGAATGAAAAACTGTTTTTT
cdr3_aa: CASSLVGTGPNEKLFF

j_call: TRBJ2-7
clone_size: .
v_call: TRBV6-1
d_call: TRBD2
cdr3_nt: TGTGCCAGTTATACCGGGACTAGCACCTACGAGCAGTACTTC
cdr3_aa: CASYTGTSTYEQYF

j_call: TRBJ1-3
clone_size: .
v_call: TRBV9
d_call: .
cdr3_nt: TGTGCCAGCAGCGTAGTTATAGGAGACACCATATATTTT
cdr3_aa: CASSVVIGDTIYF

j_call: TRBJ2-1
clone_size: .
v_call: TRBV27
d_call: TRBD2
cdr3_nt: TGTGCCAGCAGTTTCTCGGTAGCGGGGGTTAATGAGCAGTTCTTC
cdr3_aa: CASSFSVAGVNEQFF

j_call: TRBJ2-3
clone_size: .
v_call: TRBV5-1
d_call: .
cdr3_nt: TGCGCCAGCAGCTTGGATGGGGGGCCCACAGATACGCAGTATTTT
cdr3_aa: CASSLDGGPTDTQYF